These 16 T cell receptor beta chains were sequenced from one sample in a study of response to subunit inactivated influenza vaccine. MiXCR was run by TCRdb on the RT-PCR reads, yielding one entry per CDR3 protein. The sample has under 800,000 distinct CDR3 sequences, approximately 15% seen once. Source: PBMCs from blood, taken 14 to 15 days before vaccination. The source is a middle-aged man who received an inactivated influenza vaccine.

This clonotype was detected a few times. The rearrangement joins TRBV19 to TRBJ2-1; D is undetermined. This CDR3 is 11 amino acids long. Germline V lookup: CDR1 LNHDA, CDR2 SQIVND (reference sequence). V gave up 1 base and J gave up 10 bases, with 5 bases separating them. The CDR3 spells CASSIAGEQFF. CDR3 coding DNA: TGTGCCAGTAGTATAGCAGGAGAGCAGTTCTTC.

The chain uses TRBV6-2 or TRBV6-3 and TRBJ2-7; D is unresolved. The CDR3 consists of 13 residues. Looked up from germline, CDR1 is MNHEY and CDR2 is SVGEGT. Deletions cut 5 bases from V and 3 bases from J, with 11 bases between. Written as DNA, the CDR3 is TGTGCCAGCAGTCCTAACAGCGACTACGAGCAGTACTTC. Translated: CASSPNSDYEQYF.

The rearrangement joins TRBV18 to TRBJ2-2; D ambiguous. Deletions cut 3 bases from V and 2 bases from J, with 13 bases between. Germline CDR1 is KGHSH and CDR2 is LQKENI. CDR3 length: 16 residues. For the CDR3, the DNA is TGTGCCAGCTCACCTTTAGCCGCAGCTAACACCGGGGAGCTGTTTTTT. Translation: CASSPLAAANTGELFF.

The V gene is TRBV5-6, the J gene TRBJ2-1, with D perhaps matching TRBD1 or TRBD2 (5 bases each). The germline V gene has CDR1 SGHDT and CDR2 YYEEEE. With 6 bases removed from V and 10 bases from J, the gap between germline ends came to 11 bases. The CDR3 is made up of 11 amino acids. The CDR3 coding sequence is TGTGCCAGCACCAGGGACCGAGAGCAGTTCTTC. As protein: CASTRDREQFF.

This CDR3 reads CASSPWTGGNYGYTF. CDR3 DNA: TGTGCCAGCAGTCCCTGGACAGGGGGAAATTATGGCTACACCTTC. The chain employs TRBV25-1 and TRBJ1-2, with 10 bases fitting TRBD1. The CDR3 is 15 amino acids. Germline V gives CDR1 MGHDK, CDR2 SYGVNS. V was clipped by 5 bases and J by 5 bases; unmatched bases: 8.

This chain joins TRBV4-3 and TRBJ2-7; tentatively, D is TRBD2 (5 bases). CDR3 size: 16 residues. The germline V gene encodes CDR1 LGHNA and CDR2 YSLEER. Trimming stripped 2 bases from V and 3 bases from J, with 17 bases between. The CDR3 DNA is TGCGCCAGCAGCCAACCAGAACTAGTACCCGACTACGAGCAGTACTTC. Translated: CASSQPELVPDYEQYF.

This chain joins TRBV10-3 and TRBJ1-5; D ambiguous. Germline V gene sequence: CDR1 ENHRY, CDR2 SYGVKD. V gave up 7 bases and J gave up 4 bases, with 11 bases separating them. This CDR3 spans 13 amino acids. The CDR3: CAIKAEDNQPQHF. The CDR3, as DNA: TGTGCCATCAAGGCGGAGGATAATCAGCCCCAGCATTTT.

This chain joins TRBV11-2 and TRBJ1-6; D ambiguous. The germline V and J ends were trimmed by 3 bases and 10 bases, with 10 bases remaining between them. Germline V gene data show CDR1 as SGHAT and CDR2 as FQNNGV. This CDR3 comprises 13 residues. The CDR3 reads CASSLDLGSPLHF. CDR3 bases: TGTGCCAGCAGCTTGGACTTAGGATCACCCCTCCACTTT.

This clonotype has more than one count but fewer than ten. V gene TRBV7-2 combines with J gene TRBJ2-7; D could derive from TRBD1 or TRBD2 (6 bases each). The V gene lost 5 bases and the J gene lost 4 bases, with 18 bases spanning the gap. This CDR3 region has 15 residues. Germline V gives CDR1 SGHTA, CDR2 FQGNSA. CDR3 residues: CASSPYFGGQYEQYF. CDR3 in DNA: TGTGCCAGCAGCCCTTACTTTGGGGGGCAGTACGAGCAGTACTTC.

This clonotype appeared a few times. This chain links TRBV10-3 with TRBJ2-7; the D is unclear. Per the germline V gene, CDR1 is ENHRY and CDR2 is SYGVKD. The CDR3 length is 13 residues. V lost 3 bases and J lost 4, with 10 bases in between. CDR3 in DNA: TGTGCCATCAGTGACGGAGTAATTTACGAGCAGTACTTC. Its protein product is CAISDGVIYEQYF.

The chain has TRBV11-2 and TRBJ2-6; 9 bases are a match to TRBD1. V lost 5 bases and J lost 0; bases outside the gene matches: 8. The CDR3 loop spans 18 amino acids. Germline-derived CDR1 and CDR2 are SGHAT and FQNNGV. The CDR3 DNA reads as TGTGCCAGCAGCCTGGGGGACAGGGACATCTCTGGGGCCAACGTCCTGACTTTC. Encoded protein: CASSLGDRDISGANVLTF.

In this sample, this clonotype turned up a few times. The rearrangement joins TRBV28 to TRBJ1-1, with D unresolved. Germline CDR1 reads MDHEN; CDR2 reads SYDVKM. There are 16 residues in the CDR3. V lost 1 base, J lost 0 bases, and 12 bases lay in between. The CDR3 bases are TGTGCCAGCAGTTTATCGGGCGGAATCATGAACACTGAAGCTTTCTTT. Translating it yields CASSLSGGIMNTEAFF.

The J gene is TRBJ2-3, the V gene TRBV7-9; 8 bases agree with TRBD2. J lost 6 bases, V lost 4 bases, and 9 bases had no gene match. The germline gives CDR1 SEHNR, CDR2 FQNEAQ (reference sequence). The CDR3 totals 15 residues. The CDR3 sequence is CASSSRREGYDTQYF. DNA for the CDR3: TGTGCCAGCAGCTCCAGACGGGAGGGGTATGATACGCAGTATTTT.

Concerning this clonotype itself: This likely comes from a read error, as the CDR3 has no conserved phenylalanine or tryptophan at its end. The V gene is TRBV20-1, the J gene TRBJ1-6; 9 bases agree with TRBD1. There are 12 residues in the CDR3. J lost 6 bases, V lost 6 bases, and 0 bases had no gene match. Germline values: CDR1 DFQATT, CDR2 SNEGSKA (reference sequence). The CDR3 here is CSAGQGNSPLHL. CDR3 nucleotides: TGCAGTGCGGGACAGGGTAATTCACCCCTCCACTTG.

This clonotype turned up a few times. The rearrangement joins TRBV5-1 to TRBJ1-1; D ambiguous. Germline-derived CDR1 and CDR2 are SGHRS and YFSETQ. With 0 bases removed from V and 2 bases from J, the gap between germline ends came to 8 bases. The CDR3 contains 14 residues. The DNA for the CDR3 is TGCGCCAGCAGCTTGGCGGCAGTTAACACTGAAGCTTTCTTT. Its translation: CASSLAAVNTEAFF.

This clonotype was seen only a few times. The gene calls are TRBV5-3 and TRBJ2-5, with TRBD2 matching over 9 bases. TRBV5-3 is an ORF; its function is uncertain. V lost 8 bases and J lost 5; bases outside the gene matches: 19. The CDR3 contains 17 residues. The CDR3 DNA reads TGTGCCAGTACCCACCTACGGCTAGCGGGATTAGTGGAGACCCAGTACTTC. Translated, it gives CASTHLRLAGLVETQYF.